The 15 T cell receptor beta chains reported below all come from one sample, sequenced in a study of cytomegalovirus exposure and HLA in healthy donors. In the PCR, 60 Vbeta and 13 Jbeta primers were used. Profiling relied on immunoSEQ multiplex PCR, and the TCRdb table lists in-frame clones only, not all of them. This table has about 130,000 clones, 60% to 80% appearing once. The material sequenced was PBMCs. These receptors all stem from a male donor in good health and CMV-seronegative.

The CDR3 here is CASTKGAGSSYEQYF. In DNA form, the CDR3 reads TGTGCCAGTACCAAAGGCGCGGGTTCATCCTACGAGCAGTACTTC. This chain uses TRBV19 with TRBJ2-7, with D perhaps matching TRBD2 (5 bases). Deletions cut 7 bases from V and 1 base from J, with 17 bases between. CDR1 is LNHDA and CDR2 is SQIVND in the germline V gene (reference sequence). The CDR3 spans 15 residues.

On this clone itself: A read error may account for a junction end that differs from germline. This sequence joins TRBV7-7 and TRBJ2-1; 8 bases are a match to TRBD2. There are 14 residues in the CDR3. Germline CDR1 and CDR2: SSHAT and FNYEAQ (reference sequence). The CDR3 loop reads CASSRGAGAREQFF. In DNA form, the CDR3 reads TGTGCTAGCAGCAGGGGAGCGGGAGCTCGTGAGCAGTTCTTC.

V is TRBV19 and J is TRBJ1-1, with 9 bases lining up with TRBD1. Losses at the gene ends were 6 bases for V and 3 bases for J; bases not matched to a gene: 11. There are 16 residues in the CDR3. Germline CDR1 is LNHDA and CDR2 is SQIVND (reference sequence). CDR3 region: CASSARDRVLDTEAFF. CDR3 nucleotides: TGTGCCAGTAGCGCCCGGGACAGGGTTTTGGACACTGAAGCTTTCTTT.

DNA for the CDR3: TGTGCCAGTAGTAGGTACAGCTATAGCAATCAGCCCCAGCATTTT. Translation: CASSRYSYSNQPQHF. V is TRBV19 and J is TRBJ1-5, with D unresolved. Trimming shortened V by 4 bases and J by 0 bases, and 10 bases separated the two germline ends. The CDR3 has 15 amino acids. Per the germline V gene, CDR1 is LNHDA and CDR2 is SQIVND (reference sequence).

The chain couples TRBV18 to TRBJ2-7; D unresolved. CDR3 length: 15 amino acids. Germline CDR1 and CDR2: KGHSH and LQKENI. The ends were cut back, 5 bases at V and 2 bases at J, with 16 bases in the middle. The CDR3 loop is CASSSVTRSTYEQYF. DNA for the CDR3: TGTGCCAGCTCATCAGTCACCCGAAGTACCTACGAGCAGTACTTC.

The DNA for the CDR3 is TGTGCCAGCAGCCCGACAGGGACTAGCACAGATACGCAGTATTTT. This sequence encodes CASSPTGTSTDTQYF. The rearrangement links TRBV13 to TRBJ2-3; D perhaps matches TRBD1 (7 bases). Trimming stripped 5 bases from V and 0 bases from J, with 12 bases between. This CDR3 region has 15 residues. Germline assignment: CDR1 PRHDT and CDR2 FYEKMQ (reference sequence).

For the CDR3, the DNA is TGTGCCATCAGTGAGTCTGTCGGGGAGCAGTACTTC. Its translation is CAISESVGEQYF. The genes are TRBV10-3 and TRBJ2-7, with unresolved D. The ends were cut back, 0 bases at V and 7 bases at J, with 7 bases in the middle. This CDR3 contains 12 residues. CDR1 and CDR2 from the germline V gene are ENHRY and SYGVKD.

The genes are TRBV6-5 and TRBJ2-7, with D unclear. V was trimmed by 4 bases and J by 1 base, leaving 8 bases between them. Germline CDR1 and CDR2: MNHEY and SVGAGI. The CDR3 contains 13 residues. CDR3 DNA sequence: TGTGCCAGCAGTTCCCTCTCGTCCTACGAGCAGTACTTC. Translated: CASSSLSSYEQYF.

Worth noting for this clone: At one end the junction does not follow the germline gene, possibly because of a read error. The V gene is TRBV5-1, the J gene TRBJ1-4; TRBD1 aligns across 7 bases. CDR3 length equals 16 residues. Per germline, CDR1 SGHRS and CDR2 YFSETQ. The CDR3, as DNA: TGCGCCAGCAGTTTGGTGACAGGGCCAGGGGGAGAAAAACTGTTTTTT. Its protein is CASSLVTGPGGEKLFF.

The chain carries TRBV5-5 and TRBJ2-2; 7 bases fit TRBD1. The ends lost 4 bases at V and 6 bases at J; junction bases unmatched: 9. Germline V gene sequence: CDR1 SGHKS, CDR2 YYEKEE (reference sequence). The CDR3 is 15 residues long. The DNA of the CDR3 is TGTGCCAGCAGCCCCAGACAGGGTTTTTCCGGGGAGCTGTTTTTT. This sequence encodes CASSPRQGFSGELFF.

The sample holds one count of this clone. The genes are TRBV18 and TRBJ2-7; 10 nucleotides line up with TRBD1. Germline CDR1 KGHSH, CDR2 LQKENI. Trimming took 3 bases from V and 5 from J; bases not matched to a gene: 7. There are 15 residues in the CDR3. The CDR3 nucleotides are TGTGCCAGCTCACCTACCGGGACAGGGGTTGACGAGCAGTACTTC. This translates into CASSPTGTGVDEQYF.

This chain uses TRBV7-3 with TRBJ2-3; perhaps TRBD1 as D (5 bases). CDR1 is SGHTA, CDR2 FQGTGA, per germline. Trimming shortened V by 6 bases and J by 2 bases, and 12 bases separated the two germline ends. CDR3 length: 14 amino acids. CDR3 region: CASRSGQFTDTQYF. In DNA form, the CDR3 reads TGTGCCAGCAGAAGTGGACAATTCACAGATACGCAGTATTTT.

The chain joins TRBV19 to TRBJ1-5; 10 bases fit TRBD1. This CDR3 has 14 residues. V shed 9 bases, J shed 2 bases, and the junction held 4 bases outside the gene matches. Germline loops: CDR1 LNHDA, CDR2 SQIVND (reference sequence). Written as DNA, the CDR3 is TGTGCCAGCTCCGGGACAGGGGGCAATCAGCCCCAGCATTTT. This codes for CASSGTGGNQPQHF.

The chain couples TRBV25-1 to TRBJ2-7, with 9 bases that match TRBD2. Germline V gene data show CDR1 as MGHDK and CDR2 as SYGVNS. The CDR3 is made up of 13 amino acids. Unmatched junction bases numbered 4, after V lost 4 bases and J lost 6 bases. The chain's CDR3 is CASSARTSAEQYF. DNA for the CDR3: TGTGCCAGCAGTGCCCGGACTAGCGCCGAGCAGTACTTC.

The chain uses TRBV4-1 and TRBJ2-5; 10 bases agree with TRBD2. Germline V CDR1 and CDR2: MGHRA, YSYEKL. The V segment lost 4 bases and the J segment 1 base; nucleotides outside the gene matches: 3. The CDR3 consists of 15 residues. The CDR3 reads CASSRPSGGQETQYF. The CDR3 DNA sequence: TGCGCCAGCAGCCGTCCTAGCGGGGGCCAAGAGACCCAGTACTTC.